Following are 3 T cell receptor beta chains from one sample sequenced in a study of blood T cells in healthy people across ages. Then a second PCR, running roughly 7 to 11 cycles, was carried out with a sample-barcoded 5' primer and a J-beta primer mix. In TCRdb, the 5' RACE reads were re-called with MiXCR into one record per CDR3 protein. The sample contains about 1.6 million distinct CDR3 sequences, about 31% of which appear only once. The sequenced sample consisted of blood. These receptors were obtained from a woman aged 25 to 39 in good health.

The chain joins TRBV6-2 or TRBV6-3 to TRBJ2-7, with 9 bases lining up with TRBD1. The length of the CDR3 is 15 residues. Unmatched junction bases numbered 10, after V lost 5 bases and J lost 5 bases. Germline CDR1 reads MNHEY; CDR2 reads SVGEGT. The CDR3 sequence is CASSLQQGAGHEQYF. CDR3 in DNA: TGTGCCAGCAGTCTTCAACAGGGGGCGGGCCACGAGCAGTACTTC.

Note on this clonotype: A much bigger clone sits one base away, suggesting this may be a read error. This sequence joins TRBV29-1 and TRBJ2-3; D possibly matches TRBD1 or TRBD2 (5 bases each). From germline, CDR1 is SQVTM and CDR2 ANQGSEA. The CDR3 covers 12 residues. V was pared by 6 bases and J by 4 bases, with 11 bases between. The CDR3 loop reads CSVGTLADTQYF. The CDR3 DNA follows: TGCAGCGTCGGGACCCTCGCAGATACGCAGTATTTT.

This clonotype came up a few times. V usage is TRBV6-5 and J usage is TRBJ2-1; D unclear. The CDR3 totals 12 residues. Germline CDR1 is MNHEY and CDR2 is SVGAGI. Trimming removed 6 bases at V and 14 bases at J, with 17 bases between. CDR3 sequence (DNA): TGTGCCAGCAGCTCTCGGTCCCGTCATAAGTTCTTC. Protein product: CASSSRSRHKFF.